Shown below are 30 T cell receptor beta chains from a single sample sequenced in a study of Graves' ophthalmopathy and Graves' hyperthyroidism. RNA transcripts were the source from which TCR beta CDR3 regions were amplified. The library came from an HTBI-primed first-round RT-PCR and a second-round multiplex PCR. TCRdb independently ran MiXCR on the multiplex PCR reads; one entry per CDR3 protein. The profile shows hundreds of thousands of distinct CDR3 sequences, about a fifth of them singletons. Sample: peripheral blood. The receptors shown here come from a woman younger than 35 with stable Graves' hyperthyroidism. Some clones in this sample may be carry-over from other donors' samples.

In its sample, this clonotype was seen many times. The V and J genes are TRBV12-3 or TRBV12-4 and TRBJ1-5, with TRBD1 identical over 10 bases. The CDR3 contains 15 residues. With 5 bases clipped from V and 1 base from J, the junction kept 2 bases outside the gene matches. CDR3 sequence reads: CASSQTGGSNQPQHF. CDR3 coding DNA: TGTGCCAGCAGTCAGACAGGGGGCAGCAATCAGCCCCAGCATTTT.

The chain carries TRBV12-3 or TRBV12-4 and TRBJ1-5; possible D gene TRBD1, 5 bases. The CDR3 contains 15 residues. V gave up 5 bases and J gave up 2 bases, with 13 bases separating them. CDR3 DNA sequence: TGTGCCAGCAGTCTTCGGGGCCCTCGCAATCAGCCCCAGCATTTT. Translation gives CASSLRGPRNQPQHF.

In this sample, this clonotype turned up many times. This sequence joins TRBV7-8 and TRBJ2-7; D remains unclear. Germline V gene lookup returns CDR1 SGHVS and CDR2 FQNEAQ. The CDR3 is made up of 17 amino acids. Between the trimmed V and J ends, which lost 5 bases and 7 bases, there was a span of 27 bases. DNA of the CDR3: TGTGCCAGCAGCGGACGAACGGACCTCCTCTCGACTGAGGAGCAGTACTTC. It is translated as CASSGRTDLLSTEEQYF.

V usage is TRBV2 and J usage is TRBJ2-5; 8 bases are a match to TRBD2. This CDR3 spans 15 amino acids. The junction had 11 bases not matched to a gene; V was cut back by 6 bases and J by 5 bases. Germline-derived CDR1 and CDR2 are SNHLY and FYNNEI. The CDR3 nucleotides read TGTGCCAGCAGCGAGAATAGCGGGATTGGGGAGACCCAGTACTTC. This codes for CASSENSGIGETQYF.

The sample holds many counts of this clonotype. A junction end diverges from the germline sequence, so it may reflect a read error. V usage is TRBV10-3 and J usage is TRBJ1-5; a weak D match, TRBD1 (5 bases). The CDR3 length is 20 residues. The germline gives CDR1 ENHRY, CDR2 SYGVKD. The DNA for the CDR3 is TGTGCCATCAATGAGTCATTTCTATCGCACCGGGACGCGAGCAATCAGCCCCAGCATTTT. Its translation: CAINESFLSHRDASNQPQHF.

The table lists this clonotype with many counts. The chain employs TRBV12-3 or TRBV12-4 and TRBJ1-1; possible D gene TRBD1, 6 bases. The CDR3 extends over 16 amino acids. V lost 3 bases to trimming and J lost 3 bases, with 17 bases between them. This CDR3 reads CASSLGIRGLDTEAFF. The CDR3 DNA reads as TGTGCCAGCAGTTTGGGAATCAGGGGATTGGACACTGAAGCTTTCTTT.

The rearrangement uses TRBV24-1 and TRBJ1-2, with 8 bases that match TRBD1. Trimming took 4 bases from V and 4 from J; bases not matched to a gene: 10. CDR1 and CDR2 from the germline V gene are KGHDR and SFDVKD. This CDR3 is built from 16 residues. CDR3 region: CATSDLTGVEIYGYTF. For the CDR3, the DNA is TGTGCCACCAGTGACCTGACAGGGGTGGAGATCTATGGCTACACCTTC.

This clonotype was counted between two and nine times. The chain is built from TRBV20-1 and TRBJ1-2; 7 bases are a match to TRBD1. The CDR3 loop spans 12 amino acids. Germline lookup yields CDR1 DFQATT and CDR2 SNEGSKA (reference sequence). With 6 bases clipped from V and 7 bases from J, the junction kept 8 bases outside the gene matches. The CDR3 region is CSAFTGEGGYTF. CDR3 bases: TGCAGTGCCTTCACAGGGGAAGGTGGCTACACCTTC.

There are many counts of this clonotype. The chain carries TRBV27 and TRBJ1-1, with a tentative D call TRBD1 (6 bases). V was pared by 2 bases and J by 9 bases, with 13 bases between. The CDR3 spans 13 residues. Germline-derived CDR1 and CDR2 are MNHEY and SMNVEV (reference sequence). CDR3 region: CASSLEVWGQAFF. The CDR3 DNA reads TGTGCCAGCAGTTTAGAGGTTTGGGGGCAAGCTTTCTTT.

Only a few counts were recorded for this clonotype. This may be a read error: a much more frequent sequence differs by one nucleotide. The chain employs TRBV27 and TRBJ1-6; D unclear. This CDR3 region has 14 residues. Germline CDR1 is MNHEY and CDR2 is SMNVEV (reference sequence). CDR3 DNA: TGTGCCAGCAGAGACCCGGACTACTACTCACACCTCCACTTT. This codes for CASRDPDYYSHLHF.

The rearrangement joins TRBV11-2 to TRBJ2-5; 8 nucleotides match TRBD1. The J segment lost 5 bases and the V segment lost 5 bases, leaving 13 bases of the junction unmatched. The CDR3 runs 16 residues. The germline V gene encodes CDR1 SGHAT and CDR2 FQNNGV. CDR3 amino acids: CASSLRDRHYPETQYF. Written as DNA, the CDR3 is TGTGCCAGCAGCCTTCGGGACAGGCACTATCCGGAGACCCAGTACTTC.

This sequence joins TRBV28 and TRBJ2-7; D may be TRBD2 (6 bases). This CDR3 is built from 16 residues. Germline CDR1 reads MDHEN; CDR2 reads SYDVKM. V was clipped by 5 bases and J by 0 bases, with 17 bases between them. CDR3 DNA: TGTGCCAGCAGTCCCTCCCGGGGGTCCGCCTCCTACGAGCAGTACTTC. Translating it yields CASSPSRGSASYEQYF.

In its sample, this clonotype was seen many times. V is TRBV12-3 or TRBV12-4 and J is TRBJ2-2; 15 bases are shared with TRBD2. This CDR3 has 17 amino acids. V trimming: 6 bases; J trimming: 5 bases; junction bases outside the gene matches: 7. The CDR3 protein is CASSPGLAGGGTGELFF. As DNA, the CDR3 is TGTGCCAGCAGCCCGGGACTAGCGGGAGGCGGGACCGGGGAGCTGTTTTTT.

This clonotype was found many times. V and J are TRBV11-2 and TRBJ2-2; D is possibly TRBD2 (7 bases). The length of the CDR3 is 16 residues. Germline V gives CDR1 SGHAT, CDR2 FQNNGV. With 7 bases removed from V and 4 bases from J, the gap between germline ends came to 19 bases. The CDR3 DNA follows: TGTGCCAGCATCCTGATGGGGGGGGCCGTCACCGGGGAGCTGTTTTTT. Its translation: CASILMGGAVTGELFF.

This clonotype was recorded once. A much larger clone lies one base from this, so it may be a read error. J is TRBJ1-2 and V is TRBV7-6, with 11 bases identical to TRBD1. This CDR3 region has 15 residues. Looked up from germline, CDR1 is SGHVS and CDR2 is FNYEAQ. CDR3 DNA sequence: TGTGCCAGCATCTTAGCGGGGACAGGGGGTATTGGCTACACCTTC. Its protein product is CASILAGTGGIGYTF.

There are many counts of this clonotype. A junction boundary mismatches the germline segment, possibly from a read error. This chain uses TRBV6-4 with TRBJ2-2, with D possibly matching TRBD1 (6 bases). CDR3 length equals 16 residues. Germline CDR1 MRHNA, CDR2 SNTAGT. CDR3 DNA sequence: TGTGCCAGCAGCTCACAGGGCAACCTGAACACCGGGGAGCCGTTTTTT. Residues: CASSSQGNLNTGEPFF.

In the case of this clonotype: A much larger clonotype is one base distant, so this may be a read error. Since no conserved phenylalanine or tryptophan closes the CDR3, a read error is the likely cause. The CDR3 spells CASSQEGGTSNQPQHL. The CDR3 DNA is TGTGCCAGCAGCCAAGAAGGTGGCACTAGCAATCAGCCCCAGCATTTG. The chain uses TRBV4-2 and TRBJ1-5; D unclear. The V and J ends lost 0 bases and 0 bases respectively, with 9 bases between them. Per the germline V gene, CDR1 is LGHNA and CDR2 is YNFKEQ. The length of the CDR3 is 16 residues.

The chain carries TRBV12-3 or TRBV12-4 and TRBJ1-5; D ambiguous. The ends were cut back, 6 bases at V and 3 bases at J, with 12 bases in the middle. The CDR3 sequence is 14 residues long. CDR3 loop: CASRGTMDNQPQHF. CDR3 DNA sequence: TGTGCCAGCAGAGGCACTATGGACAATCAGCCCCAGCATTTT.

As to this clonotype: The junction differs from germline at one of its ends, possibly a read error. This chain uses TRBV6-1 with TRBJ2-2, with 11 nucleotides matching TRBD2. Germline values: CDR1 MNHNS, CDR2 SASEGT. CDR3 length: 16 amino acids. CDR3 DNA: TGTGCCAGCAGTGAAGTTAGCGGGGGGGCCCCCGGGGAGCAGTTTTTT. Translated: CASSEVSGGAPGEQFF.

This clonotype was seen only a few times. J is TRBJ2-2 and V is TRBV29-1; D gene unclear. Looked up from germline, CDR1 is SQVTM and CDR2 is ANQGSEA. The CDR3 sequence is 13 residues long. V lost 4 bases and J 2 bases, leaving 8 bases between the germline ends. Here the CDR3 reads CSVASLNTGELFF. The CDR3 bases are TGCAGCGTTGCCAGCCTAAACACCGGGGAGCTGTTTTTT.

As to this clonotype: A read error may be the cause here, since a much bigger clone is one base away. The chain uses TRBV5-1 and TRBJ2-5, with D uncertain. This CDR3 is 15 amino acids long. CDR1 is SGHRS and CDR2 is YFSETQ in the germline V gene. CDR3 DNA: TGCGCCAGCAGCTTGGATCCGGGCCCCCAAGAGACCCGGTACTTC. This gives the protein CASSLDPGPQETRYF.

The chain is built from TRBV28 and TRBJ1-5; D uncertain. Germline V gene sequence: CDR1 MDHEN, CDR2 SYDVKM. The length of the CDR3 is 12 residues. Trimming left V 5 bases short and J 9 bases short, with 11 bases between. The CDR3: CASSPQRGPQHF. The DNA for the CDR3 is TGTGCCAGCAGTCCTCAACGCGGGCCCCAGCATTTT.

This clonotype has ten or more counts. This chain uses TRBV20-1 with TRBJ1-2, with 9 positions matching TRBD1. The germline V gene encodes CDR1 DFQATT and CDR2 SNEGSKA (reference sequence). The length of the CDR3 is 13 residues. Trimming removed 5 bases from V and 4 bases from J; junction bases left unmatched: 5. The CDR3 bases are TGCAGTGCTTATTGGACAGGGGTCTATGGCTACACCTTC. Translating gives CSAYWTGVYGYTF.

The sample holds many counts of this clonotype. The rearrangement joins TRBV6-1 to TRBJ2-5; a weak D match, TRBD1 (6 bases). The CDR3 has 13 amino acids. Germline V CDR1 and CDR2: MNHNS, SASEGT. V shed 10 bases and J shed 5 bases, with 17 bases lying between them. The CDR3 region has the DNA TGTGCCACCGAGGACAGCTTCCAGGAGACCCAGTACTTC. Amino acids: CATEDSFQETQYF.

This clonotype was found many times. This chain joins TRBV12-3 or TRBV12-4 and TRBJ1-2; D unresolved. V lost 3 bases to trimming and J lost 6 bases, with 11 bases between them. The CDR3 contains 13 residues. The CDR3 is CASSLDPKDGYTF. CDR3 in DNA: TGTGCCAGCAGTTTGGATCCCAAGGATGGCTACACCTTC.

This clonotype was counted at least ten times. This chain links TRBV7-2 with TRBJ1-5; D may be TRBD1 (5 bases). Germline CDR1 reads SGHTA; CDR2 reads FQGNSA. This CDR3 is 14 amino acids long. Trimming cost V 4 bases and J 7 bases, with 14 bases left between them. The CDR3 protein is CASSSYGTEQPQHF. The CDR3 nucleotides are TGTGCCAGCAGCTCCTACGGGACTGAGCAGCCCCAGCATTTT.

This clonotype was counted ten times or more. This chain connects TRBV28 to TRBJ1-1; D is possibly TRBD1 (5 bases). Germline CDR1 and CDR2: MDHEN and SYDVKM. The CDR3 loop spans 15 amino acids. The germline V and J ends were trimmed by 5 bases and 1 base, with 14 bases remaining between them. The DNA for the CDR3 is TGTGCCAGCAGTCCGCGGAGTGGGGGGAACACTGAAGCTTTCTTT. Residues: CASSPRSGGNTEAFF.

Many counts were recorded for this clonotype. V usage is TRBV30 and J usage is TRBJ1-3, with D hard to call. Germline CDR1 reads GTSNPN; CDR2 reads SVGIG (reference sequence). The CDR3 runs to 15 residues. V lost 2 bases and J lost 0, with 11 bases in between. CDR3 amino acids: CAWSNGGVSGNTIYF. In DNA, the CDR3 is TGTGCCTGGAGTAACGGCGGGGTCTCTGGAAACACCATATATTTT.

At least ten counts were recorded for this clonotype. The chain uses TRBV7-2 and TRBJ2-7; possibly TRBD1 for D (6 bases). Germline CDR1 SGHTA, CDR2 FQGNSA. V was clipped by 1 base and J by 3 bases, with 19 bases between them. This CDR3 region has 17 residues. CDR3 protein: CASSLVIRDKGYYEQYF. The CDR3 DNA is TGTGCCAGCAGCTTAGTGATTCGGGACAAGGGTTACTACGAGCAGTACTTC.

With regard to this clonotype: An end of the junction does not agree with germline; a read error may underlie this. The V call is TRBV20-1, the J call TRBJ2-4; 7 bases align to TRBD1. Germline lookup yields CDR1 DFQATT and CDR2 SNEGSKA (reference sequence). This CDR3 region has 15 residues. CDR3 bases: TGCAGTGCTAGACAGGGGGTGGCTTCCAAAAACATGCAGTACTTC. Protein: CSARQGVASKNMQYF.